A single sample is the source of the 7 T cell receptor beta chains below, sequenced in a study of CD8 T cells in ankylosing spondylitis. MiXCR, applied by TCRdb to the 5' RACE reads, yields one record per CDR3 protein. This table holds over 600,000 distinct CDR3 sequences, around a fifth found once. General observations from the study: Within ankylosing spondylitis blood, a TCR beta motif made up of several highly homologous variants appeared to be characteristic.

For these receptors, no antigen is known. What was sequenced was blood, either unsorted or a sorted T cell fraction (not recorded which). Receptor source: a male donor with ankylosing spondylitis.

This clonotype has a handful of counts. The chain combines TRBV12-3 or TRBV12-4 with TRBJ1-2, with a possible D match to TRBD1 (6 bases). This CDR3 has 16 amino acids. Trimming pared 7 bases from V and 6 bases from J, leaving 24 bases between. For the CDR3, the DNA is TGTGCCAGCATGACCCTCCCTACAGGGTTTGGAGATGGCTACACCTTC. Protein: CASMTLPTGFGDGYTF.

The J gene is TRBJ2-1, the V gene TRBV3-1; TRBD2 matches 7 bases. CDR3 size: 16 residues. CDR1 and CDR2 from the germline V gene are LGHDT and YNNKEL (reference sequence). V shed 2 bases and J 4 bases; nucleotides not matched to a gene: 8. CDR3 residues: CASSQRTGGRYNEQFF. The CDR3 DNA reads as TGTGCCAGCAGCCAAAGGACGGGGGGACGTTACAATGAGCAGTTCTTC.

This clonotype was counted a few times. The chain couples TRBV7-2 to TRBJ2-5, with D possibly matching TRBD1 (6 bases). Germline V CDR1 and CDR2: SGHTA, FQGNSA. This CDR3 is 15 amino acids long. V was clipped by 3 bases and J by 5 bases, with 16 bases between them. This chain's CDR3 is CASSFRDNPRETQYF. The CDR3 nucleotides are TGTGCCAGCAGCTTCCGGGACAACCCCAGGGAGACCCAGTACTTC.

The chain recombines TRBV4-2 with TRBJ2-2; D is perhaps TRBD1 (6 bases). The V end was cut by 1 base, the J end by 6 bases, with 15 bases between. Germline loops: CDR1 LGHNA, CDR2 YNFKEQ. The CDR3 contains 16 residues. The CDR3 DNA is TGTGCCAGCAGCCAAGTACAGGGTTGGATCCCCGGGGAGCTGTTTTTT. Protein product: CASSQVQGWIPGELFF.

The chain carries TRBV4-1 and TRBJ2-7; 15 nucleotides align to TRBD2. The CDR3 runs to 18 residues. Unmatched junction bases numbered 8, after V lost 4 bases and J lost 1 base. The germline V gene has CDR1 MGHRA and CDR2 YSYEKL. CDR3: CASSPRGTSGGPSYEQYF. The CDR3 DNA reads TGCGCCAGCAGCCCTCGGGGGACTAGCGGGGGGCCGTCCTACGAGCAGTACTTC.

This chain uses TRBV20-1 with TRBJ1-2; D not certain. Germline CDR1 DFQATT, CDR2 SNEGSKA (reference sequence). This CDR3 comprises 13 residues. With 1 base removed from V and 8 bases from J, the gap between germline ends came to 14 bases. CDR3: CSARGTGASGYTF. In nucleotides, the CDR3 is TGCAGTGCTAGAGGGACGGGCGCCAGCGGCTACACCTTC.

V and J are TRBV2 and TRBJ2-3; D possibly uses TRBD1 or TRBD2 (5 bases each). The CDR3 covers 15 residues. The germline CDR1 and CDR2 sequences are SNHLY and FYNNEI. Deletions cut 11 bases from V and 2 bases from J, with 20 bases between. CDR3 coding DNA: TGTGCCTCCTCGGTCGGGGCGGGCAACACAGATACGCAGTATTTT. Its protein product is CASSVGAGNTDTQYF.